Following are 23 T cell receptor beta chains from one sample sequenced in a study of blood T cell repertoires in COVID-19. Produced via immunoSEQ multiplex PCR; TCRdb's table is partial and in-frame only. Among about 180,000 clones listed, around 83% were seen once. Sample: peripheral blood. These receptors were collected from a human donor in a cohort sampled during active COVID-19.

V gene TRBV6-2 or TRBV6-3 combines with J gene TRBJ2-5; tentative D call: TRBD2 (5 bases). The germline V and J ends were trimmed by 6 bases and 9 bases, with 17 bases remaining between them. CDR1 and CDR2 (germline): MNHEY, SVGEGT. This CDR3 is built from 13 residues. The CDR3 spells CASRPTRAEAQYF. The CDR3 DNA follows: TGTGCCAGCAGACCTACTAGGGCCGAGGCCCAGTACTTC.

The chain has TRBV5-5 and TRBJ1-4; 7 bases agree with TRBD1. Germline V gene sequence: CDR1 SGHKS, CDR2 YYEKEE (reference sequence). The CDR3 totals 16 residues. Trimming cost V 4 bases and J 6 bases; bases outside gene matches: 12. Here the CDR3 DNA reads TGTGCCAGCAGCCCTGGGGTCAGGGGGATGGATGAAAAACTGTTTTTT. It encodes CASSPGVRGMDEKLFF.

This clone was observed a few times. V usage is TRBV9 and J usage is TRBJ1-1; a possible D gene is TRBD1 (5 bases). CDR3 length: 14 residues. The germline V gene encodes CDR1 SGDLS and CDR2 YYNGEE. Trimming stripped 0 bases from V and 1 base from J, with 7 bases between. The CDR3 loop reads CASSVAQGNTEAFF. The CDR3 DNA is TGTGCCAGCAGCGTAGCTCAGGGGAACACTGAAGCTTTCTTT. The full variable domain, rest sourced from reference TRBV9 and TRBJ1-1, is DSGVTQTPKHLITATGQRVTLRCSPRSGDLSVYWYQQSLDQGLQFLIQYYNGEERAKGNILERFSAQQFPDLHSELNLSSLELGDSALYFCASSVAQGNTEAFFGQGTRLTVV.

As DNA, the CDR3 is TGCAGCGTTGAAGATCCGGGGGGTAACTATGGCTACACCTTC. Its protein is CSVEDPGGNYGYTF. The chain uses TRBV29-1 and TRBJ1-2; D may be TRBD1 (5 bases). The CDR3 is 14 amino acids. Germline CDR1 and CDR2: SQVTM and ANQGSEA. V lost 0 bases to trimming and J lost 1 base, with 9 bases between them.

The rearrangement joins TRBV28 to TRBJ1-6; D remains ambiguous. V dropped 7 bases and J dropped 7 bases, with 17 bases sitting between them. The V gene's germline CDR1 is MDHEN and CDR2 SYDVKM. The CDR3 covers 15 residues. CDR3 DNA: TGTGCCAGCACCCAACCAGCCGTCGGGAATTCACCCCTCCACTTT. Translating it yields CASTQPAVGNSPLHF.

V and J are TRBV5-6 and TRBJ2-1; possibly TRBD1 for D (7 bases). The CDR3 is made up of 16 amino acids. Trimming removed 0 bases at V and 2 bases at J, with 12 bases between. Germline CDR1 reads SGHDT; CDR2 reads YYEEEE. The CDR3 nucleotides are TGTGCCAGCAGCTTGGGCGGCAGGGGGGCCTACAATGAGCAGTTCTTC. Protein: CASSLGGRGAYNEQFF.

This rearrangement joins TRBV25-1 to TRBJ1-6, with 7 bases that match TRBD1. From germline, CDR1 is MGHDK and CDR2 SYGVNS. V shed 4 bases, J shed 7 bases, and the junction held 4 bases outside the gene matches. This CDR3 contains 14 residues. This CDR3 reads CASSVETGNSPLHF. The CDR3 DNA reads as TGTGCCAGCAGTGTTGAGACAGGGAATTCACCCCTCCACTTT.

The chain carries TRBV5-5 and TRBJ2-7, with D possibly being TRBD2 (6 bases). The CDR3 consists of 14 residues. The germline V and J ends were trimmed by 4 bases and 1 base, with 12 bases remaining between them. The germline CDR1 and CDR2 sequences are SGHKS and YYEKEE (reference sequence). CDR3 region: CASSPSAPSYEQYF. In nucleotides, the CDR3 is TGTGCCAGCAGCCCTAGCGCACCATCCTACGAGCAGTACTTC.

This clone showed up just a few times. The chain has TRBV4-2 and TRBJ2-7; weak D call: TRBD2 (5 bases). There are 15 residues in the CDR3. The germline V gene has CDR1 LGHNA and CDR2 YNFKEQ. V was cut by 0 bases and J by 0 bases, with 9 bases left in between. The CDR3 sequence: CASSQEMGSSYEQYF. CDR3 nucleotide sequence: TGTGCCAGCAGCCAAGAGATGGGGAGCTCCTACGAGCAGTACTTC.

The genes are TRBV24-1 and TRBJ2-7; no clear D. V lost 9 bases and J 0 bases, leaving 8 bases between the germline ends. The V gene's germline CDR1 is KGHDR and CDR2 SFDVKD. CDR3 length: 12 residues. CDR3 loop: CATGSSSYEQYF. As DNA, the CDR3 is TGTGCCACCGGTAGCAGCTCCTACGAGCAGTACTTC.

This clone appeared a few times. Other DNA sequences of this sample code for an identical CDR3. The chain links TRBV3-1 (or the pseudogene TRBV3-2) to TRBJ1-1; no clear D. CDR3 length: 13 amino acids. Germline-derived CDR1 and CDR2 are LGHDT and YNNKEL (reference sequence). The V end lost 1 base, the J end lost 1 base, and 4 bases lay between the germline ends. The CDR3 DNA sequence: TGTGCCAGCAGCCAAGTAGCGAACACTGAAGCTTTCTTT. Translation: CASSQVANTEAFF.

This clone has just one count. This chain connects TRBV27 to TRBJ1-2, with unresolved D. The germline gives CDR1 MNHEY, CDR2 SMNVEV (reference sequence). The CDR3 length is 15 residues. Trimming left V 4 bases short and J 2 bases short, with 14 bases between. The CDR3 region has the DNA TGTGCCAGCAGTTCCATGGGCCTCCCGAACTATGGCTACACCTTC. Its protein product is CASSSMGLPNYGYTF.

The CDR3 DNA reads as TGTGCCATCGGGCTAGCGGGGGCCCACGAGCAGTACTTC. This codes for CAIGLAGAHEQYF. This chain connects TRBV10-3 to TRBJ2-7; 10 bases align to TRBD2. Germline V CDR1 and CDR2: ENHRY, SYGVKD. This CDR3 comprises 13 residues. J was trimmed by 5 bases and V by 8 bases; bases with no gene match: 6.

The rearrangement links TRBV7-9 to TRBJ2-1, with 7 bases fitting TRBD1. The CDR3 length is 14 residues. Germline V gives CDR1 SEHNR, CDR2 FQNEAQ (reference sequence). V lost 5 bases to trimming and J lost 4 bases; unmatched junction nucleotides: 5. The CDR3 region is CASSRATGYNEQFF. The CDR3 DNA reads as TGTGCCAGCAGCCGAGCGACAGGGTACAATGAGCAGTTCTTC.

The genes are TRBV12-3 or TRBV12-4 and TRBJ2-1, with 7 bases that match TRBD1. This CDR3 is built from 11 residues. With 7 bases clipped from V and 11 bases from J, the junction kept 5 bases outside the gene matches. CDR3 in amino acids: CASTSQGKQFF. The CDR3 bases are TGTGCCAGCACCTCACAGGGGAAGCAGTTCTTC.

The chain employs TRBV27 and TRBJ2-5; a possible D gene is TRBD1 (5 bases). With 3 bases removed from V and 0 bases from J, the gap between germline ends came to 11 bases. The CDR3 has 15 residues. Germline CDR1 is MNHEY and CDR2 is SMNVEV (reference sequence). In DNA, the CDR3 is TGTGCCAGCAGTTTCCACAGGAGCGACCAAGAGACCCAGTACTTC. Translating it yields CASSFHRSDQETQYF.

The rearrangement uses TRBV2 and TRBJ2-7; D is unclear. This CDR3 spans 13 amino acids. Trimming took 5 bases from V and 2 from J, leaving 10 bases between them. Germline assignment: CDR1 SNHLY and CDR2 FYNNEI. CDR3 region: CASSKTGTYEQYF. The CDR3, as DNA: TGTGCCAGCAGTAAGACTGGCACCTACGAGCAGTACTTC.

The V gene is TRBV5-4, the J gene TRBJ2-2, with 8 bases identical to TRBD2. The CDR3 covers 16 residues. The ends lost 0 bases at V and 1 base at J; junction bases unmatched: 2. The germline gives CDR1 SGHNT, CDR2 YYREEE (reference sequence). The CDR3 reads CASSLAGRGNTGELFF. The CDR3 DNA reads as TGTGCCAGCAGCTTGGCCGGGAGGGGGAACACCGGGGAGCTGTTTTTT.

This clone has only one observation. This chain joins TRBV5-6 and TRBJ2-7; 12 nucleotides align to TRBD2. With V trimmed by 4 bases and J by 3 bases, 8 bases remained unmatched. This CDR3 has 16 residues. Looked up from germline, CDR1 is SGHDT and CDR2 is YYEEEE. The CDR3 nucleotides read TGTGCCAGCAGCGCGGTGACTAGCGGGGGAGACTACGAGCAGTACTTC. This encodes CASSAVTSGGDYEQYF. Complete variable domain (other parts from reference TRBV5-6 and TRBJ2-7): DAGVTQSPTHLIKTRGQQVTLRCSPKSGHDTVSWYQQALGQGPQFIFQYYEEEERQRGNFPDRFSGHQFPNYSSELNVNALLLGDSALYLCASSAVTSGGDYEQYFGPGTRLTVT.

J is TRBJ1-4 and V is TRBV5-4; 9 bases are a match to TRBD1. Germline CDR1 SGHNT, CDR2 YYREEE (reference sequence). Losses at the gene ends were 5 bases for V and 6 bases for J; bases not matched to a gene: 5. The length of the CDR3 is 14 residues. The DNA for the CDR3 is TGTGCCAGCAGTCGTACAGGGGGCGATGAAAAACTGTTTTTT. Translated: CASSRTGGDEKLFF.

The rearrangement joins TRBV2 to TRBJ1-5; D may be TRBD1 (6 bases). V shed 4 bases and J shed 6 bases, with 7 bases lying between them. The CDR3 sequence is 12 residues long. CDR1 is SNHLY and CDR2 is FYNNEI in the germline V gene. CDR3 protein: CASSVQGQPQHF. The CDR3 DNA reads TGTGCCAGCAGTGTACAGGGTCAGCCCCAGCATTTT.

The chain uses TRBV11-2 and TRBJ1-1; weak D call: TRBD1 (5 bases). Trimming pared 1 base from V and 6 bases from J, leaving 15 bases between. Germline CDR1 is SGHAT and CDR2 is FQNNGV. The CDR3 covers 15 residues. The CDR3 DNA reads TGTGCCAGCAGCTTAGTCCGGGGGAGAGGTCCTGAAGCTTTCTTT. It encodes CASSLVRGRGPEAFF.

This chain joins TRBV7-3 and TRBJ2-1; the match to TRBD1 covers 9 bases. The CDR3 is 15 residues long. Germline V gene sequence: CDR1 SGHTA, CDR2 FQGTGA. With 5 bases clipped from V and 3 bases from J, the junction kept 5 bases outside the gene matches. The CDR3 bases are TGTGCCAGCAGCCAAGGGACAGGGCGCTACAATGAGCAGTTCTTC. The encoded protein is CASSQGTGRYNEQFF.